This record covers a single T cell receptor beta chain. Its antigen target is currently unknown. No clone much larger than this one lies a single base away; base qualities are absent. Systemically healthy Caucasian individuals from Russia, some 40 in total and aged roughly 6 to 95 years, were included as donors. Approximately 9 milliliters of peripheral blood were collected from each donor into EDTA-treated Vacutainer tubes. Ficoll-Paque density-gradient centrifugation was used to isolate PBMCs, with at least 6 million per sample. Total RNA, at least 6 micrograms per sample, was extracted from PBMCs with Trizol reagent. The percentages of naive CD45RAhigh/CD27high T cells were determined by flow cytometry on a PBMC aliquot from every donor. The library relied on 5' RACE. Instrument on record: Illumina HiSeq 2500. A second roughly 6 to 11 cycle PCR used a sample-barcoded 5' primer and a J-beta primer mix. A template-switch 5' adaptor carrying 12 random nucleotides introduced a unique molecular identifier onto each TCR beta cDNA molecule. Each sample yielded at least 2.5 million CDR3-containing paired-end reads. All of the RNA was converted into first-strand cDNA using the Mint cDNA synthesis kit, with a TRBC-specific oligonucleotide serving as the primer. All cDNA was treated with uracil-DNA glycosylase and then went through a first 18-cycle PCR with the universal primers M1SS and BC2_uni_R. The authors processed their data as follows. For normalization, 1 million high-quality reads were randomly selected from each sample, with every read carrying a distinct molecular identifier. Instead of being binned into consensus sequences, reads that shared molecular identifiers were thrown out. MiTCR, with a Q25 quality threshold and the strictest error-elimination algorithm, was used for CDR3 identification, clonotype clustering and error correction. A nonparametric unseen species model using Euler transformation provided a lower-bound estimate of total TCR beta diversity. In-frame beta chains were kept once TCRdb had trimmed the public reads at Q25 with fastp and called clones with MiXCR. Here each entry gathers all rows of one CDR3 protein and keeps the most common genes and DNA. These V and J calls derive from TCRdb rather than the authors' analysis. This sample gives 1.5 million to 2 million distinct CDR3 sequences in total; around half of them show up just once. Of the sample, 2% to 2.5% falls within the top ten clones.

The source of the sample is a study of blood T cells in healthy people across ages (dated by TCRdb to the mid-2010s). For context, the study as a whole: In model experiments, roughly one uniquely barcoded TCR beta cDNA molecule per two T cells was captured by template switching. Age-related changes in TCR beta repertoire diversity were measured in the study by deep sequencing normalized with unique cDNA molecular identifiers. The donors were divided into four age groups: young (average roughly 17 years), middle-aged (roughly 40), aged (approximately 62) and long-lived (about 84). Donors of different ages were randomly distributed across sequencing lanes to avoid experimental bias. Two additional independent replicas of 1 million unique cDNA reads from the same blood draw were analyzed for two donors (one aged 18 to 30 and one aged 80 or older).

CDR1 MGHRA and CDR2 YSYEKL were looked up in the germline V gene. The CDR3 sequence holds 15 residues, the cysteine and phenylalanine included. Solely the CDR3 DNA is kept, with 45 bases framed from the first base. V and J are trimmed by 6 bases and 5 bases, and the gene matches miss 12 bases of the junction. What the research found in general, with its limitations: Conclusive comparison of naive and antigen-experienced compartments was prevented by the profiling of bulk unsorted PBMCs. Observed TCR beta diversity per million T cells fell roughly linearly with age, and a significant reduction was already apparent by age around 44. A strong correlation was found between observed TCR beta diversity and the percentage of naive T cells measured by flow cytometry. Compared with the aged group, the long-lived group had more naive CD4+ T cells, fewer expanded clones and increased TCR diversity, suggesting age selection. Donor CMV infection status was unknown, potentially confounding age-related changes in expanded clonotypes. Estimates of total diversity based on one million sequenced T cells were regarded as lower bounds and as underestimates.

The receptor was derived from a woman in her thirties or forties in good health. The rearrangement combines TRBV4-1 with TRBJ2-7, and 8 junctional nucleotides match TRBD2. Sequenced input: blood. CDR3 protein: CASSAGYGGADEQYF. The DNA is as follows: TGCGCCAGCAGTGCTGGTTACGGGGGGGCCGACGAGCAGTACTTC.